This TCR beta chain appears in the sequencing data of a study of blood T cell repertoires in COVID-19 (dated by TCRdb to about 2020). Some background on the complete study: Collaborator samples came from the United States, Italy and Spain and covered acute and convalescent phases of COVID-19. The material from the prospective study consisted of cDNA or gDNA derived from T cells, B-cell-depleted T cells, or PBMCs. Subjects who had been exposed to COVID-19, were actively infected with it, or had recovered from it provided the deeply sampled blood TCRbeta repertoires that made up the dataset. The repertoires were released in a freely available public database intended as a resource for research on the immune response to SARS-CoV-2. Samples were obtained from the ongoing ImmuneRACE study (first 160 participants) and from approximately 1,200 subjects provided by 6 global collaborators. The sample metadata nearly always contained a de-identified subject ID, COVID-19 status, age in years and sex. Where available, HLA class I and class II types were obtained from metadata supplied by the sample provider rather than from assay-based typing. Results and caveats for the whole study, not just this receptor: How much clinical and demographic metadata was included differed by source and by participant, and the metadata was provided uncurated.

A word on this clone: No antigen is known for it. Qualities for individual bases were not recorded, and no much larger clone is one base off.

The immunoSEQ Assay, a bias-controlled multiplex PCR, was used to amplify TCRbeta CDR3 regions from genomic DNA. In the paper's pipeline: The number of nucleated cells in each sample was estimated by amplification of reference gene primers within the assay. Sequence reads were collapsed and filtered to measure the absolute abundance of every unique TCRbeta CDR3 rearrangement. For each sample, productive Simpson clonality was calculated as the square root of Simpson's diversity index across productive rearrangements. Entries here come from immuneACCESS through TCRdb and include only in-frame sequences with V and J called. Some clones fail to appear in such tables; in the studies checked, an unresolved V gene covers under half of the shortfall, and the cause of the remainder is unknown. V and J calls and clone size follow that table, whereas D and trimming were derived from the DNA. This sample gives approximately 24,000 clones in total; approximately 88% of them show up just once. Approximately 29% of the sample is taken by the ten largest.

Each collaborating institution followed its own protocols to collect whole blood in K2EDTA tubes. For TCRbeta analysis, collaborators shipped samples as frozen whole blood, isolated PBMCs, or DNA extracted from either of those sample types. CDR1 SQVTM and CDR2 ANQGSEA are derived from the germline V gene. Spanning cysteine to phenylalanine, the CDR3 consists of 12 amino acids. Left in the record is the CDR3 DNA by itself, 36 bases read in frame from the first base. V trim: 7 bases; J trim: 6 bases; unmatched bases: 4. Material for sequencing was peripheral blood. This receptor was taken from a woman aged 70 to 79 with active COVID-19. Recombination joined TRBV29-1 with TRBJ2-2; 8 middle bases align to TRBD1. The bases read TGCAGCGGGTTACAGGGGGCCGGGGAGCTGTTTTTT. It translates as CSGLQGAGELFF.